This T cell receptor beta chain was profiled in a study of shared clonotypes between healthy human individuals. This table comes from immunoSEQ multiplex PCR, and its TCRdb copy is limited to in-frame clones, with some not included. The sample has millions of clones, more than 90% seen once. There are 16 residues in the CDR3. V usage is TRBV1 and J usage is TRBJ1-2; TRBD1 is the table's D call and was not checked against the DNA. TRBV1 constitutes a pseudogene. This receptor was identified in a man aged 18 to 30 in good health. The sequenced material came from naive CD4+ T cells sorted from blood. The subset is: CD45RA+ positively selected. CDR3 DNA sequence: TGCACCAGCAGCCAACTTTCGGAGAACAGGGGTTATGGCTACACCTTC. Its translation: CTSSQLSENRGYGYTF.